This paragraph covers one T cell receptor (beta chain) sequence. Clones were read by immunoSEQ multiplex PCR, and TCRdb kept only the in-frame ones, dropping some. The sample carries 80,000 to 100,000 clones, 80% recorded once. The sample belongs to a study of a mutant IDH1 vaccine in newly diagnosed glioma. The CDR3 consists of 12 residues. Germline V gene data show CDR1 as ENHRY and CDR2 as SYGVKD. Trimming removed 10 bases from V and 6 bases from J; junction bases left unmatched: 7. The sample's time point: baseline, week 1 (first vaccination visit). Treatment indicated: pre-vaccination baseline after standard-of-care therapy.

The sequence was collected from a man in his forties with glioma. The sequences come from PBMCs, collected from a glioma patient treated with radiotherapy, temozolomide or both. The chain couples TRBV10-3 to TRBJ1-1, with 8 bases fitting TRBD1. CDR3 in amino acids: CATDRDGSEAFF. The CDR3 region has the DNA TGTGCCACGGACAGGGACGGTTCTGAAGCTTTCTTT.